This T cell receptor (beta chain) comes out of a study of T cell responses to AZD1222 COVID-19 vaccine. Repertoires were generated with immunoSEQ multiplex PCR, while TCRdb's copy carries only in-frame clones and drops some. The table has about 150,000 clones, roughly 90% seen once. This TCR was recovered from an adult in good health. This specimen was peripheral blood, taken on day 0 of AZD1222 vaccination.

CDR3 bases: TGTGCCAGCAGGGACAGGGGGGCGGGAGAGACCCAGTACTTC. Translation gives CASRDRGAGETQYF. The chain has TRBV25-1 and TRBJ2-5; 10 positions match TRBD1. Germline V gene lookup returns CDR1 MGHDK and CDR2 SYGVNS. The V gene end was trimmed by 6 bases and the J gene end by 4 bases; junction bases not matched to a gene: 5. The CDR3 consists of 14 residues.